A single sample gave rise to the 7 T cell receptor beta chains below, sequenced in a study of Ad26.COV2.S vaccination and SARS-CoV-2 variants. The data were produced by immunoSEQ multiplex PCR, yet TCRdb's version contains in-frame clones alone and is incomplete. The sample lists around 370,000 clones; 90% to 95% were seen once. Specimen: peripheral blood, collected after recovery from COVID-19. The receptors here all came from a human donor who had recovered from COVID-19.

The chain's CDR3 is CASSQRQGATEAFF. The CDR3 DNA is TGTGCCAGCAGCCAGAGACAGGGGGCTACTGAAGCTTTCTTT. V gene TRBV3-1 (or the pseudogene TRBV3-2) combines with J gene TRBJ1-1, with TRBD1 matching 10 bases. The CDR3 is 14 residues long. The germline CDR1 and CDR2 sequences are LGHDT and YNNKEL (reference sequence). J gave up 5 bases and V 3 bases, and 3 bases lay outside the gene matches.

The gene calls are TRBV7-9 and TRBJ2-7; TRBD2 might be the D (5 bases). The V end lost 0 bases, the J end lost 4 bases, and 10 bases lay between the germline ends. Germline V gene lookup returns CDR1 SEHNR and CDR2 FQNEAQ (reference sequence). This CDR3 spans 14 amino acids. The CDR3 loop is CASSLAGLSYEQYF. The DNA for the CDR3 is TGTGCCAGCAGCTTAGCTGGACTTAGTTACGAGCAGTACTTC.

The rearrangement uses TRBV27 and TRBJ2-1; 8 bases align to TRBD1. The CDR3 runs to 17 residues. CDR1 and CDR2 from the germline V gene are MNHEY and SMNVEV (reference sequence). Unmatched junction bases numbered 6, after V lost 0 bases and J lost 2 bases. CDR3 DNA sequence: TGTGCCAGCAGTTTATCCCGGACAGGGTTCCCCTACAATGAGCAGTTCTTC. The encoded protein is CASSLSRTGFPYNEQFF.

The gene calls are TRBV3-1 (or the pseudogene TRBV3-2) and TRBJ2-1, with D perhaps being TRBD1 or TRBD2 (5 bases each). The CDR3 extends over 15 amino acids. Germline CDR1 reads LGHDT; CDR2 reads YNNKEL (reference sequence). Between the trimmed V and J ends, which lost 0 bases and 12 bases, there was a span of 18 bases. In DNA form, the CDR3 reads TGTGCCAGCAGCCAAGAGGGGCCCATACTAGTAGGGCAGTTCTTC. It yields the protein CASSQEGPILVGQFF.

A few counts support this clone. DNA for the CDR3: TGCGCCAGCAGCGAACAGGGGCTCCTAAATCAGCCCCAGCATTTT. It yields the protein CASSEQGLLNQPQHF. The V and J genes are TRBV5-1 and TRBJ1-5, with 7 bases that match TRBD1. Germline values: CDR1 SGHRS, CDR2 YFSETQ. This CDR3 contains 15 residues. V lost 4 bases, J lost 4 bases, and 8 bases stayed unmatched.

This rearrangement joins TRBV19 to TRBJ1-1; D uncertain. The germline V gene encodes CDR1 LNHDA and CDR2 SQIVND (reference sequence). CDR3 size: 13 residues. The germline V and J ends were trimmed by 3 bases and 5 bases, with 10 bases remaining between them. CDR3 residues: CASSIRRSTEAFF. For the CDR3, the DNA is TGTGCCAGTAGTATTCGGAGGAGTACTGAAGCTTTCTTT.

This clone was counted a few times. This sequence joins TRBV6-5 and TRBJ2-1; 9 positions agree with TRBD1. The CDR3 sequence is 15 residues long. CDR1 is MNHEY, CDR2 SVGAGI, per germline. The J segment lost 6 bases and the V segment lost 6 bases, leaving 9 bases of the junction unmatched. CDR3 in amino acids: CASRAPTGQGNEQFF. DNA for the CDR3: TGTGCCAGCAGGGCTCCTACGGGACAGGGCAATGAGCAGTTCTTC.